The TCR beta chain under discussion was sequenced for a study of Tregs in tolerant kidney transplant recipients. Findings and limits, study-wide: The small number of patients limits these findings pending further validation. Biological reproducibility was not directly addressed in this study.

Unstimulated Tregs (CD4+CD25+CD127-) and CD4+CD25- non-Tregs were sorted from PBMCs. As to this clone: No antigen is known for it.

TCRdb's copy holds only in-frame clones and misses some; the assay was immunoSEQ multiplex PCR. The data show about 240,000 clones, with about 86% seen just once and 0.64% held by the top ten. The sequencing input was CD4+ T cells from blood. The TCR originated in a human donor in good health.

CDR3 DNA: TGTGCCAGCAGCTTGGGGATGAGGGAGACCCAGTACTTC. This gives the protein CASSLGMRETQYF. The rearrangement joins TRBV5-4 to TRBJ2-5; D gene uncertain. Trimming pared 0 bases from V and 5 bases from J, leaving 8 bases between. The CDR3 covers 13 residues. In germline, CDR1 is SGHNT, CDR2 YYREEE (reference sequence).